This T cell receptor (beta chain) emerged from a study of shared clonotypes between healthy human individuals. Across the whole study: Per-donor plates numbered three CD4 naive, three CD4 memory, two CD8 naive and one CD8 memory. Study-level results: A generally larger estimated richness was seen in naive subsets than in memory subsets.

For this clone: What it binds is unknown.

CDR3 length: 15 residues. The V and J ends lost 5 bases and 2 bases respectively, with 12 bases between them. Germline CDR1 MNHNS, CDR2 SASEGT. Clones were read by immunoSEQ multiplex PCR, and TCRdb kept only the in-frame ones, dropping some. The table has 1.5 million to 2.5 million clones, over 85% seen once. Selected positively for CCR7 and CD45RO-negative, naive CD8 cells excluded terminally differentiated effector memory CD45RA+ cells. The clonotype originates from a man younger than 30 in good health. The sequencing input was naive CD8+ T cells sorted from blood. The V gene is TRBV6-1, the J gene TRBJ2-2, with TRBD2 as a possible D gene (5 bases). The CDR3 loop reads CASSQLVSNTGELFF. CDR3 coding DNA: TGTGCCAGCAGTCAACTAGTCTCAAACACCGGGGAGCTGTTTTTT.